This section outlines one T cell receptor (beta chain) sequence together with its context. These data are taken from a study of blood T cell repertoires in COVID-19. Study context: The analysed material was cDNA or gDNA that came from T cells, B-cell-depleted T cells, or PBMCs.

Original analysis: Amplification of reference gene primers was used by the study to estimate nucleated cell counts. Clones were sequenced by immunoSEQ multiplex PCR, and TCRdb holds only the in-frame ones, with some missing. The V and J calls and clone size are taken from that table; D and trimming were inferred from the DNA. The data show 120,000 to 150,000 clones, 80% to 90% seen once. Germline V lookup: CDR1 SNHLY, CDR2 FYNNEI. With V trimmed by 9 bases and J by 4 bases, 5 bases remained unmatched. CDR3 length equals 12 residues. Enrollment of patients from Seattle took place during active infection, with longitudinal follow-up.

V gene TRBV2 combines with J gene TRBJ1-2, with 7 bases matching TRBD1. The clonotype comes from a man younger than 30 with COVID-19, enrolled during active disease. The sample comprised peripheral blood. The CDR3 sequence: CASLDRVYGYTF. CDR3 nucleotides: TGTGCCAGTCTCGACAGGGTCTATGGCTACACCTTC.